Sequencing of this TCR beta chain was carried out in a study of human T cells and chemical hapten exposure. The wider study: Application of 0.01% DPC to the upper back was done by patch test, with a reading at 6 days. Study observations and caveats: TCRs exceeding 1 in 1000 frequency stayed unchanged with DPC sensitization.

MiXCR, run by TCRdb on the RACE reads, gives a single entry per CDR3 protein. Of some 49,000 distinct CDR3 sequences in the sample, less than 9.5% were seen once. In regard to this clonotype: Its antigen is still unknown.

Between the trimmed V and J ends, which lost 4 bases and 5 bases, there was a span of 12 bases. Looked up from germline, CDR1 is SQVTM and CDR2 is ANQGSEA. CDR3 length: 13 amino acids. The time point denotes: patch test 1, 2 weeks after DPC sensitization. Treatment defined: therapeutic diphenylcyclopropenone sensitization with weekly scalp DPC. The sequenced sample was whole blood, obtained in connection with sensitization to the hapten diphenylcyclopropenone (DPC). This TCR was recovered from a woman in her forties or fifties with alopecia areata. Some clones in this sample may be carry-over from other donors' samples. This chain connects TRBV29-1 to TRBJ2-1; possibly TRBD2 for D (7 bases). The CDR3 region is CSVVGGGHNEQFF. CDR3 DNA: TGCAGCGTTGTAGGGGGGGGCCACAATGAGCAGTTCTTC.